Listed below are T cell receptor beta chains from one sample, sequenced in a study of cytomegalovirus exposure and HLA in healthy donors. Sequencing was performed with immunoSEQ multiplex PCR; in TCRdb, only in-frame clones are kept and a portion is missing. The ten top clones account for 9.5% to 15%, within a sample of under 60,000 clones. The sequenced sample was PBMCs. The receptor set was obtained from a woman in her twenties or thirties in good health and CMV-seropositive. The CDR3 runs from the conserved cysteine through the conserved F or W. The order of the fields is J gene, CDR3 length, V gene, D gene, CDR3 protein, CDR3 DNA. The D gene is left open where the match is weak.

j_gene: TRBJ2-1
len: 17
v_gene: TRBV5-1
d_gene: TRBD2
CDR3aa: CASSLTPGGGSYNEQFF
CDR3nt: TGCGCCAGCAGCTTGACCCCCGGGGGGGGCTCCTACAATGAGCAGTTCTTC

j_gene: TRBJ2-5
len: 14
v_gene: TRBV30
d_gene: TRBD1
CDR3aa: CAWTGTGGLETQYF
CDR3nt: TGTGCCTGGACCGGGACAGGGGGCTTGGAGACCCAGTACTTC

j_gene: TRBJ2-3
len: 15
v_gene: TRBV5-1
d_gene: TRBD2
CDR3aa: CASSFSSGGADTQYF
CDR3nt: TGCGCCAGCAGCTTTTCTAGCGGGGGGGCAGATACGCAGTATTTT

j_gene: TRBJ1-1
len: 14
v_gene: TRBV7-6
d_gene: -
CDR3aa: CASSPGLSNTEAFF
CDR3nt: TGTGCCAGCAGCCCAGGACTCTCCAACACTGAAGCTTTCTTT

j_gene: TRBJ2-7
len: 12
v_gene: TRBV30
d_gene: TRBD1
CDR3aa: CASGTGGYEQYF
CDR3nt: TGTGCCTCCGGGACAGGGGGCTACGAGCAGTACTTC

j_gene: TRBJ2-7
len: 14
v_gene: TRBV10-1
d_gene: TRBD2
CDR3aa: CASSPGTINNEQYF
CDR3nt: TGCGCCAGCAGTCCCGGGACTATCAATAACGAGCAGTACTTC

j_gene: TRBJ2-7
len: 12
v_gene: TRBV5-6
d_gene: -
CDR3aa: CASSRGSYEQYF
CDR3nt: TGTGCCAGCAGCAGGGGGTCCTACGAGCAGTACTTC

j_gene: TRBJ2-1
len: 14
v_gene: TRBV6-5
d_gene: TRBD2
CDR3aa: CASSYGGGRNEQFF
CDR3nt: TGTGCCAGCAGTTACGGCGGGGGAAGGAATGAGCAGTTCTTC

j_gene: TRBJ2-2
len: 17
v_gene: TRBV4-1
d_gene: TRBD2
CDR3aa: CASSQDLSSGGTGELFF
CDR3nt: TGCGCCAGCAGCCAAGATTTGTCCAGCGGGGGCACCGGGGAGCTGTTTTTT

j_gene: TRBJ2-7
len: 13
v_gene: TRBV5-1
d_gene: -
CDR3aa: CASSLGANAEQYF
CDR3nt: TGCGCCAGCAGCTTGGGGGCAAACGCGGAGCAGTACTTC

j_gene: TRBJ2-5
len: 14
v_gene: TRBV27
d_gene: -
CDR3aa: CASSPQRVQETQYF
CDR3nt: TGTGCCAGCAGTCCCCAGCGGGTGCAAGAGACCCAGTACTTC

j_gene: TRBJ1-5
len: 14
v_gene: TRBV27
d_gene: -
CDR3aa: CASSLSRTPQPQHF
CDR3nt: TGTGCCAGCAGTTTATCGCGGACACCACAGCCCCAGCATTTT

j_gene: TRBJ2-3
len: 15
v_gene: TRBV9
d_gene: -
CDR3aa: CASSVGPAGTDTQYF
CDR3nt: TGTGCCAGCAGCGTAGGCCCAGCAGGGACAGATACGCAGTATTTT

j_gene: TRBJ1-1
len: 14
v_gene: TRBV5-1
d_gene: TRBD1
CDR3aa: CASSGQGRHTEAFF
CDR3nt: TGCGCCAGCAGCGGACAGGGTCGGCACACTGAAGCTTTCTTT

j_gene: TRBJ2-1
len: 14
v_gene: TRBV7-9
d_gene: TRBD2
CDR3aa: CASSFGGLANEQFF
CDR3nt: TGTGCCAGCAGCTTCGGAGGACTAGCCAATGAGCAGTTCTTC

j_gene: TRBJ1-5
len: 17
v_gene: TRBV11-2
d_gene: -
CDR3aa: CASIPWNGRGSNQPQHF
CDR3nt: TGTGCCAGCATCCCCTGGAACGGACGGGGGAGCAATCAGCCCCAGCATTTT

j_gene: TRBJ2-1
len: 15
v_gene: TRBV11-3
d_gene: TRBD2
CDR3aa: CASSLDSGGYNEQFF
CDR3nt: TGTGCCAGCAGCTTAGATAGCGGGGGCTACAATGAGCAGTTCTTC

j_gene: TRBJ2-1
len: 16
v_gene: TRBV28
d_gene: TRBD1
CDR3aa: CASSLQAGGSYNEQFF
CDR3nt: TGTGCCAGCAGTCTCCAGGCAGGGGGCTCCTACAATGAGCAGTTCTTC

j_gene: TRBJ2-5
len: 19
v_gene: TRBV13
d_gene: TRBD2
CDR3aa: CASSPSGTSGANPQETQYF
CDR3nt: TGTGCCAGCAGCCCCTCGGGGACTAGCGGGGCAAATCCCCAAGAGACCCAGTACTTC

j_gene: TRBJ2-7
len: 15
v_gene: TRBV7-2
d_gene: -
CDR3aa: CASSLVSGGTYEQYF
CDR3nt: TGTGCCAGCAGCTTAGTATCCGGGGGTACCTACGAGCAGTACTTC